What follows are 18 T cell receptor beta chains derived from one specimen sequenced in a study of identical twins. One entry per CDR3 protein, called by TCRdb with MiXCR from the 5' RACE reads. The sample yields approximately 680,000 distinct CDR3 sequences, 7.1% seen once. These data were also filed under a second study, of yellow fever vaccine responses in identical twins.

Sequencing used PBMCs. The receptor set was obtained from a woman under 30 in good health.

This clonotype was detected a few times. This rearrangement joins TRBV11-2 to TRBJ1-2; 9 bases align to TRBD1. J was trimmed by 5 bases and V by 7 bases; bases with no gene match: 5. This CDR3 contains 13 residues. Germline lookup yields CDR1 SGHAT and CDR2 FQNNGV. DNA of the CDR3: TGTGCCAGCAACACAGGGGGCCGGTATGGCTACACCTTC. As protein: CASNTGGRYGYTF. The variable domain in full, with the rest retrieved from reference TRBV11-2 and TRBJ1-2, is EAGVAQSPRYKIIEKRQSVAFWCNPISGHATLYWYQQILGQGPKLLIQFQNNGVVDDSQLPKDRFSAERLKGVDSTLKIQPAKLEDSAVYLCASNTGGRYGYTFGSGTRLTVV.

This clonotype was seen a few times. This chain links TRBV6-5 with TRBJ1-2; the match to TRBD1 covers 8 bases. V lost 5 bases to trimming and J lost 7 bases; unmatched junction nucleotides: 9. Looked up from germline, CDR1 is MNHEY and CDR2 is SVGAGI. CDR3 size: 14 residues. The CDR3: CASSNFQGASGYTF. CDR3 nucleotides: TGTGCCAGCAGTAACTTTCAGGGGGCTAGTGGCTACACCTTC.

This clonotype came up a few times. This rearrangement joins TRBV12-3 or TRBV12-4 to TRBJ2-1; 8 positions agree with TRBD1. J gave up 8 bases and V 6 bases, and 6 bases lay outside the gene matches. This CDR3 is built from 13 residues. For the CDR3, the DNA is TGTGCCAGCAGGAGCAGGGGGCAGGATGAGCAGTTCTTC. Amino acid sequence: CASRSRGQDEQFF.

The rearrangement uses TRBV4-1 and TRBJ2-1; TRBD1 matches at 11 bases. Germline trimming cut 2 bases from V and 7 bases from J; bases unmatched to any gene: 7. Per germline, CDR1 MGHRA and CDR2 YSYEKL. The CDR3 consists of 16 residues. CDR3 coding DNA: TGCGCCAGCAGCCAACCGGGACAGGGGGTTCGAAATGAGCAGTTCTTC. It yields the protein CASSQPGQGVRNEQFF.

The chain is built from TRBV21-1 and TRBJ2-1; the table's D call, TRBD1, was not checked against the DNA. TRBV21-1 is shown as a pseudogene. CDR3 length: 17 residues. CDR3 in DNA: TGTGCCAGCAGCCCCCGACGGTTGGGACAGGCGCACAATGAGCAGTTCTTC. Its protein is CASSPRRLGQAHNEQFF.

The sample holds a few counts of this clonotype. The rearrangement joins TRBV7-8 to TRBJ1-2; unclear D gene. Germline V CDR1 and CDR2: SGHVS, FQNEAQ. V lost 5 bases, J lost 4 bases, and 11 bases lay in between. The CDR3 is 13 amino acids. The CDR3 here is CASSLAEGYGYTF. The CDR3 DNA follows: TGTGCCAGCAGCCTCGCGGAGGGCTATGGCTACACCTTC.

This clonotype was seen ten or more times. This chain links TRBV20-1 with TRBJ1-2, with D hard to call. The CDR3 is 14 residues long. With 3 bases removed from V and 0 bases from J, the gap between germline ends came to 11 bases. Per the germline V gene, CDR1 is DFQATT and CDR2 is SNEGSKA (reference sequence). The CDR3 nucleotides read TGCAGTGCTAGCCTGCAGCGAACTAACTATGGCTACACCTTC. This sequence encodes CSASLQRTNYGYTF.

This clonotype was observed a few times. CDR3 nucleotide sequence: TGTGCCAGCAGTTTATCGAGAGGAGGGGTCGAGCAGTACTTC. It specifies CASSLSRGGVEQYF. The chain carries TRBV27 and TRBJ2-7; perhaps TRBD2 as D (6 bases). V lost 0 bases and J lost 6, with 12 bases in between. The CDR3 runs 14 residues. Per germline, CDR1 MNHEY and CDR2 SMNVEV (reference sequence).

In this sample, this clonotype turned up many times. The chain uses TRBV7-3 and TRBJ2-3; 10 nucleotides match TRBD2. The junction had 16 bases not matched to a gene; V was cut back by 8 bases and J by 5 bases. Germline lookup yields CDR1 SGHTA and CDR2 FQGTGA. The CDR3 contains 17 residues. CDR3 bases: TGTGCCAGCGCCCCACTGAACCTAGCGGGAGTCGGAGATACGCAGTATTTT. This sequence encodes CASAPLNLAGVGDTQYF.

The J gene is TRBJ2-5, the V gene TRBV15; TRBD2 matches 8 bases. Germline lookup yields CDR1 LNHNV and CDR2 YYDKDF (reference sequence). This CDR3 has 17 residues. The V gene end was trimmed by 2 bases and the J gene end by 1 base; junction bases not matched to a gene: 9. The CDR3 here is CATSRKKGGGLQETQYF. As DNA, the CDR3 is TGTGCCACCAGCAGAAAAAAAGGCGGGGGGCTCCAAGAGACCCAGTACTTC.

The chain carries TRBV5-1 and TRBJ2-1; D is unresolved. Germline CDR1 and CDR2: SGHRS and YFSETQ. The CDR3 totals 14 residues. V shed 0 bases and J shed 5 bases, with 9 bases lying between them. Written as DNA, the CDR3 is TGCGCCAGCAGCTTGGCGAGCTGGGACAATGAGCAGTTCTTC. The encoded protein is CASSLASWDNEQFF.

This clonotype was counted between two and nine times. The V and J genes are TRBV5-1 and TRBJ2-1; 8 positions match TRBD1. The CDR3 loop spans 15 amino acids. Germline trimming cut 2 bases from V and 4 bases from J; bases unmatched to any gene: 5. The germline CDR1 and CDR2 sequences are SGHRS and YFSETQ. The chain's CDR3 is CASSLRTGSYNEQFF. CDR3 DNA: TGCGCCAGCAGCTTAAGGACAGGGTCATACAATGAGCAGTTCTTC.

This clonotype has just a few counts. The chain recombines TRBV6-1 with TRBJ2-2; D remains ambiguous. The CDR3 has 14 residues. The germline CDR1 and CDR2 sequences are MNHNS and SASEGT. Trimming shortened V by 6 bases and J by 3 bases, and 11 bases separated the two germline ends. CDR3 protein: CASSLRAHTGELFF. For the CDR3, the DNA is TGTGCCAGCAGCCTCCGGGCCCACACCGGGGAGCTGTTTTTT.

This clonotype was recorded a few times. The chain recombines TRBV16 with TRBJ2-5; no clear D gene. V was clipped by 2 bases and J by 2 bases, with 9 bases between them. This CDR3 spans 14 amino acids. Germline CDR1 and CDR2: KGHSY and FQNENV. CDR3 DNA sequence: TGTGCCAGCAGCCAAGGGGTACCTCAAGAGACCCAGTACTTC. Its protein product is CASSQGVPQETQYF.

CDR3 in DNA: TGTGCCAGCAGCCCGCTCGGCGCTTTAACCTACGAGCAGTACTTC. Its translation: CASSPLGALTYEQYF. V usage is TRBV3-1 and J usage is TRBJ2-7; D remains ambiguous. Germline CDR1 reads LGHDT; CDR2 reads YNNKEL (reference sequence). V lost 4 bases and J lost 2, with 15 bases in between. CDR3 length equals 15 residues.

Details on this clonotype: This may arise from a read error, as a much more abundant clone is one base away. The rearrangement uses TRBV11-2 and TRBJ2-3; 7 positions match TRBD2. The CDR3 totals 14 residues. Losses at the gene ends were 5 bases for V and 1 base for J; bases not matched to a gene: 3. Germline values: CDR1 SGHAT, CDR2 FQNNGV. The CDR3 DNA reads as TGTGCCAGCAGCCGAGCGGGGCGCACAGATACGCAGTATTTT. Translated: CASSRAGRTDTQYF.

This clonotype was seen a few times. This rearrangement joins TRBV7-2 to TRBJ1-2; 9 positions match TRBD1. The CDR3 is made up of 14 amino acids. The germline gives CDR1 SGHTA, CDR2 FQGNSA. Germline trimming cut 5 bases from V and 7 bases from J; bases unmatched to any gene: 8. The CDR3 nucleotides read TGTGCCAGCAGCAATCCGGGACAGGGTTTTGGCTACACCTTC. Its protein is CASSNPGQGFGYTF.

This clonotype was detected only a few times. The genes are TRBV15 and TRBJ2-7; TRBD2 matches 10 bases. Per germline, CDR1 LNHNV and CDR2 YYDKDF (reference sequence). V lost 4 bases to trimming and J lost 7 bases; unmatched junction nucleotides: 10. The length of the CDR3 is 15 residues. The DNA for the CDR3 is TGTGCCACCAGCACTCTAGCGGGAGTGTCGGGGGAGCAGTACTTC. The encoded protein is CATSTLAGVSGEQYF.